This T cell receptor (beta chain) was sequenced for a study of Graves' ophthalmopathy and Graves' hyperthyroidism. Overall study context: Hyperthyroidism was classified as stable if no ophthalmopathy occurred within 18 months of follow-up. Study-level points and caveats: Clonotypes were expanded in thyroid at above 0.001 frequency, and most also appeared in blood.

Certain patients were not enrolled. These were patients with other autoimmune diseases, uncontrolled infections, pregnancy or lactation. Clinicians diagnosed using symptoms, serum thyroxine, TRAb, thyroid ultrasound and orbital computed tomography. Concerning this clonotype itself: Its target is not known.

TCR beta CDR3 amplification used RNA transcripts. HTBI-primed RT-PCR formed the first round, and a multiplex PCR formed the second. Via MiXCR, TCRdb re-called the multiplex PCR reads, giving one row per CDR3 protein. The sample has about 600,000 distinct CDR3 sequences; under 40% are singletons. The source material was peripheral blood or thyroid tissue (not recorded which). The receptor was derived from an adult man with Graves' hyperthyroidism.

The CDR3 protein is CSASGTSGQVVSNYNSPLHF. DNA of the CDR3: TGCAGTGCTAGTGGGACTAGCGGACAGGTCGTTAGTAACTATAATTCACCCCTCCACTTT. V and J are TRBV20-1 and TRBJ1-6, with TRBD1 matching 7 bases. The germline CDR1 and CDR2 sequences are DFQATT and SNEGSKA (reference sequence). The length of the CDR3 is 20 residues. V gave up 3 bases and J gave up 3 bases; unmatched junction bases: 20.